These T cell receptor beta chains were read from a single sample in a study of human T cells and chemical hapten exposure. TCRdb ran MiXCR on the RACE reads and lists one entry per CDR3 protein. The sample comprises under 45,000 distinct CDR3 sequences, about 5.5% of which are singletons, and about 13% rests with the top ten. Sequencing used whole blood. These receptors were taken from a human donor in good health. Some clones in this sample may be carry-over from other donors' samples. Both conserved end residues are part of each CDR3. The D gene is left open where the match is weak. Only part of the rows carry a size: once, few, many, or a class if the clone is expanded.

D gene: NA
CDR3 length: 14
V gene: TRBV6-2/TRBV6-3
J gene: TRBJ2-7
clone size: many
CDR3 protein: CASTSSAETVEQYF
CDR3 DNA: TGTGCCAGCACCTCCTCAGCCGAGACGGTGGAGCAGTACTTC

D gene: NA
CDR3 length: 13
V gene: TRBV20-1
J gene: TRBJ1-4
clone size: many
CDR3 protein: CSAQPLQGLKLFF
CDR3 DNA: TGCAGTGCTCAGCCCCTACAGGGCCTAAAACTGTTTTTT

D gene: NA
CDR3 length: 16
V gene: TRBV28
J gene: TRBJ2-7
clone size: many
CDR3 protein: CASSPRPSSSSYEQYF
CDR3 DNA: TGTGCCAGCAGCCCCCGGCCCTCCTCAAGCTCCTACGAGCAGTACTTC

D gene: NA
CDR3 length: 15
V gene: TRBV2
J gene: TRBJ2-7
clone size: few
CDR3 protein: CASRTGTPTSYEQYF
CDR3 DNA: TGTGCCAGCAGAACCGGGACCCCGACTTCCTACGAGCAGTACTTC

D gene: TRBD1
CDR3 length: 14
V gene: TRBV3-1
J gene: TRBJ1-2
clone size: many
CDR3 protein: CASSQAGRQGGYTF
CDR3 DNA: TGTGCCAGCAGCCAAGCGGGGCGACAGGGCGGCTACACCTTC

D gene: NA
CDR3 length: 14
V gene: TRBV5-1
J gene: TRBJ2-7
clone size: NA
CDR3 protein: CASSFSGGGNEQYF
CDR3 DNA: TGCGCCAGCAGCTTTTCAGGAGGGGGAAACGAGCAGTACTTC

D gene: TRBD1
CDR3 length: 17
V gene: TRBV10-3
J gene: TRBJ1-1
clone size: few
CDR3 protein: CAISDYVGQGANTEAFF
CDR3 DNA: TGTGCCATCAGTGATTACGTAGGACAGGGGGCGAACACTGAAGCTTTCTTT

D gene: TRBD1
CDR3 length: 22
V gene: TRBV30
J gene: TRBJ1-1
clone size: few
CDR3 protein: CAWSLSPPGQAVLRRTNTEAFF
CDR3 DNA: TGTGCCTGGAGTCTATCCCCCCCGGGACAGGCCGTGCTACGCAGGACCAACACTGAAGCTTTCTTT

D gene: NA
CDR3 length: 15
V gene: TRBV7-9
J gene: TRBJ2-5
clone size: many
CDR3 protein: CASSDRIESQETQYF
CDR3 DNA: TGTGCCAGCAGCGACCGGATAGAGTCCCAAGAGACCCAGTACTTC

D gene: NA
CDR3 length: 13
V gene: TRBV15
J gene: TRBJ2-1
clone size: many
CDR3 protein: CATSRGKEGWQFF
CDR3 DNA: TGTGCCACCAGCAGAGGAAAGGAGGGCTGGCAGTTCTTC

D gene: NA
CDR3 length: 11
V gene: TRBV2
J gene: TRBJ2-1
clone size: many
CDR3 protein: CASSYDNEQFF
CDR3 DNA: TGTGCCAGCAGCTACGACAATGAGCAGTTCTTC

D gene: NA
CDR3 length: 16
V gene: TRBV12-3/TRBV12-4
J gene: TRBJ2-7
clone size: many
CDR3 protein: CASSGDWHSPSDEQYF
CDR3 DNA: TGTGCCAGCAGTGGGGACTGGCACAGTCCTAGCGACGAGCAGTACTTC

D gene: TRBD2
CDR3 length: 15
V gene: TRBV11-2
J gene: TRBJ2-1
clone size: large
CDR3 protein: CASSVTSGRYNEQFF
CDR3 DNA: TGTGCCAGCAGCGTTACTAGCGGAAGGTACAATGAGCAGTTCTTC

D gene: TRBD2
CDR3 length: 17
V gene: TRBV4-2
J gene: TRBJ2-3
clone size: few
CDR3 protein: CASSQSPAGGSTDTQYF
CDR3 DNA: TGTGCCAGCAGCCAGTCCCCAGCGGGAGGAAGCACAGATACGCAGTATTTT

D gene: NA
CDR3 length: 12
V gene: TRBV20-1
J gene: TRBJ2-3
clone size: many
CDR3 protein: CSAQDRTDTQYF
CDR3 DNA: TGCAGTGCCCAGGACCGGACAGATACGCAGTATTTT

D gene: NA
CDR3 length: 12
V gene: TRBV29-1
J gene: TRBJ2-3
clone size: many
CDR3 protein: CSVVSGTDTQYF
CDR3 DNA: TGCAGCGTTGTAAGTGGGACAGATACGCAGTATTTT

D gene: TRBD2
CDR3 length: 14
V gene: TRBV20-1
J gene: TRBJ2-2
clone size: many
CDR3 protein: CSAREREVTGELFF
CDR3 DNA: TGCAGTGCTAGAGAGCGGGAGGTCACCGGGGAGCTGTTTTTT

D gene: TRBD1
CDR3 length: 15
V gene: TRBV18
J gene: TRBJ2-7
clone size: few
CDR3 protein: CASSPTGLVAYEQYF
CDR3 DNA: TGTGCCAGCTCACCGACAGGGCTCGTTGCCTACGAGCAGTACTTC

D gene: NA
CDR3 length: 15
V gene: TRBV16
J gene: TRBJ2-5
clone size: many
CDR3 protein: CASSQSTAPPETQYF
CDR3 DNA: TGTGCCAGCAGCCAATCGACGGCCCCCCCGGAGACCCAGTACTTC

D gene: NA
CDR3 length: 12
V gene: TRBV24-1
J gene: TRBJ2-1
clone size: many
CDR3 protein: CATSDIGRMQFF
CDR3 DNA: TGTGCCACCAGTGATATAGGCAGGATGCAGTTCTTC

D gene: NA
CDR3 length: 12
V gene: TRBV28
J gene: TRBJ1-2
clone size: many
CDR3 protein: CASSSPPGGYTF
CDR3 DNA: TGTGCCAGCAGTTCGCCCCCTGGGGGCTACACCTTC

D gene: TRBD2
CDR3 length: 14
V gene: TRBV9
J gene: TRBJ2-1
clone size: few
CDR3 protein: CASSRAGANNEQFF
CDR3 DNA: TGTGCCAGCAGCCGAGCGGGGGCTAACAATGAGCAGTTCTTC

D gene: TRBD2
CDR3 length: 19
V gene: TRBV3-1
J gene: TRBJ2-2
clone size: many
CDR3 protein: CASSLWGLAGKGDTGELFF
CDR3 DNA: TGTGCCAGCAGCCTATGGGGACTAGCGGGAAAGGGGGACACCGGGGAGCTGTTTTTT

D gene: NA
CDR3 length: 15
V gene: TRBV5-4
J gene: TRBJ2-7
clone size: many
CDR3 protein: CASSLGAGSVYEQYF
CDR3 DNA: TGTGCCAGCAGCTTGGGGGCAGGGAGCGTCTACGAGCAGTACTTC

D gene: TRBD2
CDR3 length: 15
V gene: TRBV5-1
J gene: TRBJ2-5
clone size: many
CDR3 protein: CASSYSGLAKETQYF
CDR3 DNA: TGCGCCAGCAGCTACTCGGGACTAGCAAAAGAGACCCAGTACTTC

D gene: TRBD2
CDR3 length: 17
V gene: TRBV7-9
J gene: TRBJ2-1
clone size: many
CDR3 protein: CASSPGEGLAGGYEQFF
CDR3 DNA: TGTGCCAGCAGCCCTGGAGAGGGACTAGCGGGAGGTTATGAGCAGTTCTTC

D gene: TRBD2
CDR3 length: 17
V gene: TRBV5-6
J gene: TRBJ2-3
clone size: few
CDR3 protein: CASSRLGLAGSRDTQYF
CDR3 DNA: TGTGCCAGCAGCCGCTTGGGACTAGCGGGGTCTCGGGATACGCAGTATTTT

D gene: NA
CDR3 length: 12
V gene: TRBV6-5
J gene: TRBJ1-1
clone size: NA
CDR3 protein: CASRSGSTEAFF
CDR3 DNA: TGTGCCAGCAGATCAGGGAGCACTGAAGCTTTCTTT

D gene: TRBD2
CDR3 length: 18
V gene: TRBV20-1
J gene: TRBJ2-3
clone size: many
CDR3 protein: CSARPLYTSGGAADTQYF
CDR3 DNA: TGCAGTGCGCGACCCCTTTATACTAGCGGGGGGGCGGCAGATACGCAGTATTTT

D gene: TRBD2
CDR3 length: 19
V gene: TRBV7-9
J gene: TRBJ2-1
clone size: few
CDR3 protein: CASTLGLAGIRRRRDEQFF
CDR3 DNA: TGTGCCAGCACCTTAGGCCTAGCGGGAATCAGGCGTAGGAGGGATGAGCAGTTCTTC

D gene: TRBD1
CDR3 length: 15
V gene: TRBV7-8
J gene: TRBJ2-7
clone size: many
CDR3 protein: CASSLGSGTAYEQYF
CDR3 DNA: TGTGCCAGCAGCTTAGGTTCCGGGACAGCATACGAGCAGTACTTC

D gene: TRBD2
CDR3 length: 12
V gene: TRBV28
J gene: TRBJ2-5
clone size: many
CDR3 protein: CASSKDRGAQYF
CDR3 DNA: TGTGCCAGCAGTAAGGACCGGGGGGCCCAGTACTTC

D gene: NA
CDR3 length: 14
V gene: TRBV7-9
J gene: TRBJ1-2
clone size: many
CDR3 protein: CASTSTGVNYGYTF
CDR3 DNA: TGTGCCAGCACCTCGACAGGAGTAAACTATGGCTACACCTTC